These 2 T cell receptor beta chains were sequenced from one sample in a study of blood T cell repertoires in COVID-19. Sequencing was performed with immunoSEQ multiplex PCR; in TCRdb, only in-frame clones are kept and a portion is missing. The table has about 230,000 clones, approximately 81% seen once. The sample was peripheral blood. All receptors come from a man aged 35 to 55 with acute or convalescent COVID-19.

This chain joins TRBV2 and TRBJ2-2; 8 bases are a match to TRBD1. V lost 9 bases and J lost 4; bases outside the gene matches: 4. The CDR3 runs 13 residues. CDR1 is SNHLY, CDR2 FYNNEI, per germline. This CDR3 is CASGQGGTGELFF. DNA for the CDR3: TGTGCCAGTGGACAGGGAGGCACCGGGGAGCTGTTTTTT.

This clone appeared a few times. V is TRBV7-3 and J is TRBJ1-1; maybe TRBD1 (5 bases). Germline V gene sequence: CDR1 SGHTA, CDR2 FQGTGA. Deletions cut 4 bases from V and 6 bases from J, with 12 bases between. The CDR3 runs 13 residues. This CDR3 reads CASSSREGAEAFF. The CDR3 DNA reads as TGTGCCAGCAGCTCCAGGGAAGGCGCTGAAGCTTTCTTT. Drawing the rest from reference TRBV7-3 and TRBJ1-1, the complete variable domain is GAGVSQTPSNKVTEKGKYVELRCDPISGHTALYWYRQSLGQGPEFLIYFQGTGAADDSGLPNDRFFAVRPEGSVSTLKIQRTERGDSAVYLCASSSREGAEAFFGQGTRLTVV.